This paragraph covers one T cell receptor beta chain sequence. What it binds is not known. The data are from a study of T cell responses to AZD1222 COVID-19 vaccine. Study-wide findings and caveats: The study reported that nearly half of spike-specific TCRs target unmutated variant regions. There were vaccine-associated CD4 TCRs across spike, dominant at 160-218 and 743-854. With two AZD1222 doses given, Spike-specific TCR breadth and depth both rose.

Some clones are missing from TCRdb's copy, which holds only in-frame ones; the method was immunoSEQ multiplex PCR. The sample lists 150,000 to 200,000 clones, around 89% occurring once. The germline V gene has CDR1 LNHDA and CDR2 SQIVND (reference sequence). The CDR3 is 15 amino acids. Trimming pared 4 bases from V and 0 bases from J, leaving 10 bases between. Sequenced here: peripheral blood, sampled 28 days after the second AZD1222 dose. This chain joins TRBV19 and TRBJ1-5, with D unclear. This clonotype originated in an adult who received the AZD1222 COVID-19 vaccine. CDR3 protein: CASSRSVYSNQPQHF. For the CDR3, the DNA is TGTGCCAGTAGTAGGAGTGTTTATAGCAATCAGCCCCAGCATTTT. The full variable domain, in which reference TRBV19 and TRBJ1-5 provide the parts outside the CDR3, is DGGITQSPKYLFRKEGQNVTLSCEQNLNHDAMYWYRQDPGQGLRLIYYSQIVNDFQKGDIAEGYSVSREKKESFPLTVTSAQKNPTAFYLCASSRSVYSNQPQHFGDGTRLSIL.